These 15 T cell receptor beta chains share one sample of origin, sequenced in a study of identical twins. A single record per CDR3 protein comes from TCRdb applying MiXCR to the 5' RACE reads. The sample holds hundreds of thousands of distinct CDR3 sequences, 15% to 20% seen once. The same specimen was also included in a second study, on T cells expressing NK-cell markers.

Sequencing was performed on PBMCs. These receptors were obtained from a woman aged 18-29 years in good health.

This clonotype was found many times. The gene calls are TRBV3-1 and TRBJ2-6; D remains unclear. Germline V gene lookup returns CDR1 LGHDT and CDR2 YNNKEL (reference sequence). The CDR3 is 13 residues long. V was trimmed by 1 base and J by 2 bases, leaving 0 bases between them. CDR3 coding DNA: TGTGCCAGCAGCCAAGCTGGGGCCAACGTCCTGACTTTC. Residues: CASSQAGANVLTF.

This chain connects TRBV7-2 to TRBJ2-3; 7 bases map to TRBD2. J was trimmed by 1 base and V by 8 bases; bases with no gene match: 15. CDR1 and CDR2 from the germline V gene are SGHTA and FQGNSA. The length of the CDR3 is 17 residues. The CDR3 loop is CASPLKGGVWGTDTQYF. CDR3 nucleotide sequence: TGTGCCAGCCCCCTAAAGGGAGGGGTATGGGGCACAGATACGCAGTATTTT.

The rearrangement links TRBV29-1 to TRBJ2-2; the match to TRBD1 covers 8 bases. The CDR3 runs to 13 residues. The V gene's germline CDR1 is SQVTM and CDR2 ANQGSEA. Trimming cost V 1 base and J 6 bases; bases outside gene matches: 1. The CDR3 DNA reads TGCAGCGTTGAAGGGACAGGGTCCGGGGAGCTGTTTTTT. This sequence encodes CSVEGTGSGELFF.

In this sample, this clonotype turned up once. The chain combines TRBV20-1 with TRBJ2-5; D is possibly TRBD2 (6 bases). The V end was cut by 4 bases, the J end by 1 base, with 19 bases between. From germline, CDR1 is DFQATT and CDR2 SNEGSKA (reference sequence). The CDR3 has 16 amino acids. CDR3 nucleotide sequence: TGCAGTGCTACAATACCCAGAAGCGGGTCCCAAGAGACCCAGTACTTC. Protein sequence: CSATIPRSGSQETQYF.

This clonotype was picked up a small number of times. The rearrangement links TRBV20-1 to TRBJ2-7; TRBD1 is a possible D gene (7 bases). Germline CDR1 is DFQATT and CDR2 is SNEGSKA (reference sequence). V lost 2 bases and J lost 6, with 20 bases in between. The length of the CDR3 is 15 residues. The CDR3 nucleotides read TGCAGTGCTAGATTGGAGACAGGGAGGTCCGCCGAGCAGTACTTC. It is translated as CSARLETGRSAEQYF.

The chain links TRBV9 to TRBJ2-7, with D perhaps TRBD1 (5 bases). Germline V gene data show CDR1 as SGDLS and CDR2 as YYNGEE. CDR3 length: 15 amino acids. With 0 bases removed from V and 2 bases from J, the gap between germline ends came to 12 bases. The CDR3 loop reads CASSVGGDLTYEQYF. CDR3 in DNA: TGTGCCAGCAGCGTAGGGGGCGACCTTACCTACGAGCAGTACTTC.

This clonotype was recorded a few times. DNA for the CDR3: TGCAGTGTTACGCGGGGTCGAAACACAGATACGCAGTATTTT. Its translation is CSVTRGRNTDTQYF. The rearrangement uses TRBV20-1 and TRBJ2-3; tentative D call: TRBD2 (6 bases). V was pared by 7 bases and J by 2 bases, with 16 bases between. This CDR3 comprises 14 residues. Germline assignment: CDR1 DFQATT and CDR2 SNEGSKA (reference sequence).

This sequence joins TRBV7-6 and TRBJ2-2; D is ambiguous. Germline V CDR1 and CDR2: SGHVS, FNYEAQ. The germline V and J ends were trimmed by 3 bases and 6 bases, with 5 bases remaining between them. CDR3 length: 12 amino acids. The CDR3 loop reads CASSFWAGELFF. The CDR3 DNA reads TGTGCCAGCAGCTTCTGGGCCGGGGAGCTGTTTTTT.

This clonotype showed up many times. This chain uses TRBV20-1 with TRBJ2-1; D possibly corresponds to TRBD2 (5 bases). Germline lookup yields CDR1 DFQATT and CDR2 SNEGSKA (reference sequence). With 6 bases removed from V and 2 bases from J, the gap between germline ends came to 14 bases. The CDR3 runs 14 residues. The CDR3 reads CSAKGGFPYNEQFF. The CDR3 DNA reads as TGCAGTGCCAAAGGAGGATTTCCCTACAATGAGCAGTTCTTC.

The chain employs TRBV5-1 and TRBJ2-1; 10 bases match TRBD2. CDR1 and CDR2 (germline): SGHRS, YFSETQ. CDR3 length: 16 amino acids. The trim removed 4 bases at V and 5 bases at J, leaving 9 bases unmatched. In DNA form, the CDR3 reads TGCGCCAGCAGCCGGAGGAGCGGGGGGGTAAACAATGAGCAGTTCTTC. Encoded protein: CASSRRSGGVNNEQFF.

The chain has TRBV12-3 or TRBV12-4 and TRBJ1-3, with D unclear. This CDR3 is built from 15 residues. Trimming shortened V by 1 base and J by 5 bases, and 12 bases separated the two germline ends. The CDR3 region has the DNA TGTGCCAGCAGTTTAGGCATAGAGTATAGAAACACCATATATTTT. Its translation: CASSLGIEYRNTIYF.

The sample holds a few counts of this clonotype. This rearrangement joins TRBV6-1 to TRBJ1-6, with no clear D. The V and J ends lost 3 bases and 1 base respectively, with 19 bases between them. Germline CDR1 is MNHNS and CDR2 is SASEGT. This CDR3 is built from 19 residues. This CDR3 is CASSDQLINGYSYNSPLHF. CDR3 bases: TGTGCCAGCAGTGATCAACTTATCAACGGGTATTCCTATAATTCACCCCTCCACTTT.

This clonotype was detected a few times. The J gene is TRBJ2-7, the V gene TRBV12-3 or TRBV12-4; the D is unclear. Trimming pared 1 base from V and 0 bases from J, leaving 7 bases between. The CDR3 length is 14 residues. The CDR3 nucleotides are TGTGCCAGCAGTTTAGAGGGTTTCTCCTACGAGCAGTACTTC. Its protein product is CASSLEGFSYEQYF.

This clonotype was observed many times. V gene TRBV29-1 combines with J gene TRBJ1-1; weak D call: TRBD1 (6 bases). The CDR3 length is 12 residues. The V gene lost 7 bases and the J gene lost 2 bases, with 11 bases spanning the gap. The germline CDR1 and CDR2 sequences are SQVTM and ANQGSEA. The CDR3 DNA sequence: TGCAGCGCTCGGGACACCAACACTGAAGCTTTCTTT. It translates to CSARDTNTEAFF.

This clonotype was recorded many times. The chain has TRBV12-3 or TRBV12-4 and TRBJ1-1; D unresolved. The CDR3 spans 14 residues. V gave up 2 bases and J gave up 4 bases, with 11 bases separating them. The CDR3 DNA follows: TGTGCCAGCAGTTTAACCCCGGGGATCACTGAAGCTTTCTTT. Encoded protein: CASSLTPGITEAFF.